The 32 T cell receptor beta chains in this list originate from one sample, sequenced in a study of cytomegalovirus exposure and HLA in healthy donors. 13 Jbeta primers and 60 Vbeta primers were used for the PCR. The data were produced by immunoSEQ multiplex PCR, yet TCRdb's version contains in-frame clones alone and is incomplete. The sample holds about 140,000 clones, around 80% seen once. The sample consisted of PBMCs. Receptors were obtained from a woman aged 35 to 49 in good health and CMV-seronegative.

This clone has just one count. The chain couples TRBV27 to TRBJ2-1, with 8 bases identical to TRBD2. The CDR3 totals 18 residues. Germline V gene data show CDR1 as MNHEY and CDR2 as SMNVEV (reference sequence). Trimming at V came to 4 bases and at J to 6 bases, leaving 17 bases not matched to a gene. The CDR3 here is CASSSLLAGYSGANEQFF. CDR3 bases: TGTGCCAGCAGTTCTTTGTTAGCGGGATATTCGGGCGCCAATGAGCAGTTCTTC.

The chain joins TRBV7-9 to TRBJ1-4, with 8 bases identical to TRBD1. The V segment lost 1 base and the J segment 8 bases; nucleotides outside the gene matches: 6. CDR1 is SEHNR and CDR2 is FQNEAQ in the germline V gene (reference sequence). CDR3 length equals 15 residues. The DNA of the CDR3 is TGTGCCAGCAGCTTAGGTCAGGGGGCGCAAGAAAAACTGTTTTTT. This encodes CASSLGQGAQEKLFF.

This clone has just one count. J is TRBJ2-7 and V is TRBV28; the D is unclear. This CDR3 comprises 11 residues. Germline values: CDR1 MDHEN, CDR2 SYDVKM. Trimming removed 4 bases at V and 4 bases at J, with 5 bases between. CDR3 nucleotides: TGTGCCAGCAGTTCTGTTTACGAGCAGTACTTC. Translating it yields CASSSVYEQYF.

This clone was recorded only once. The CDR3 protein is CASSPLLAGYNEQFF. CDR3 sequence (DNA): TGTGCCAGCAGTCCCTTACTAGCGGGCTACAATGAGCAGTTCTTC. This chain links TRBV25-1 with TRBJ2-1; 9 bases match TRBD2. V lost 5 bases to trimming and J lost 3 bases; unmatched junction nucleotides: 5. The CDR3 runs 15 residues. Germline-derived CDR1 and CDR2 are MGHDK and SYGVNS.

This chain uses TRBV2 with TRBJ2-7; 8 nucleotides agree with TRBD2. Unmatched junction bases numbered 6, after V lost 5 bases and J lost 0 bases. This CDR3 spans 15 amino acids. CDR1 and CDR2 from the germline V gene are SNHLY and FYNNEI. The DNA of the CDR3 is TGTGCCAGCAGTCCCTCCGGGACTAGCTCCTACGAGCAGTACTTC. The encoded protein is CASSPSGTSSYEQYF.

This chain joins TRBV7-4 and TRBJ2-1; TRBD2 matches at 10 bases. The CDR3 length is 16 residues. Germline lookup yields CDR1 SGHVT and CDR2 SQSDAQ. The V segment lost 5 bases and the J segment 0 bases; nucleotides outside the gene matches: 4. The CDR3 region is CASSPPSGSSYNEQFF. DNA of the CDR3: TGTGCCAGCAGCCCGCCTAGCGGGAGCTCCTACAATGAGCAGTTCTTC. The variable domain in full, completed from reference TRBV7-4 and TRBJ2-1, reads GAGVSQSPRYKVAKRGRDVALRCDSISGHVTLYWYRQTLGQGSEVLTYSQSDAQRDKSGRPSGRFSAERPERSVSTLKIQRTEQGDSAVYLCASSPPSGSSYNEQFFGPGTRLTVL.

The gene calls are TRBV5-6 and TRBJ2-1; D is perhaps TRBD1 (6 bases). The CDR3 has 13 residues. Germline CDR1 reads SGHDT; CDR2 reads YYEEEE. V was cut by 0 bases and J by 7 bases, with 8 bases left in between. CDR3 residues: CASSLDRVNEQFF. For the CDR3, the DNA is TGTGCCAGCAGCTTGGACAGGGTGAATGAGCAGTTCTTC.

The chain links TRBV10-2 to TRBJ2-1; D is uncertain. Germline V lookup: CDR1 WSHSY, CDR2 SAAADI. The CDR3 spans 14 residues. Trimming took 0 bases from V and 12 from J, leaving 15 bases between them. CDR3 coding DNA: TGCGCCAGCAGTGAGTCATCCCTTCACACGGGGCAGTTCTTC. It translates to CASSESSLHTGQFF.

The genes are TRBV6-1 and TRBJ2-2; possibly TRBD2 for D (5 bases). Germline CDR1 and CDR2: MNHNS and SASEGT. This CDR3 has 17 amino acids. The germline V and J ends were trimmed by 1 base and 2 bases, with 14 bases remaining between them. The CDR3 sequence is CASSEVEADRNTGELFF. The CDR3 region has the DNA TGTGCCAGCAGTGAAGTGGAAGCGGATAGAAACACCGGGGAGCTGTTTTTT.

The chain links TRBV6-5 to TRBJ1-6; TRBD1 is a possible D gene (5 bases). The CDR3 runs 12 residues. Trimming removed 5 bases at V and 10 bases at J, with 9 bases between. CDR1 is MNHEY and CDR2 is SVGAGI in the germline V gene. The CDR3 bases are TGTGCCAGCAGTATAAGGGGATCACCCCTCCACTTT. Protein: CASSIRGSPLHF.

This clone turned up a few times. The CDR3 protein is CASSSGDLRDTQYF. DNA of the CDR3: TGTGCCAGCAGTAGCGGGGACCTTCGGGATACGCAGTATTTT. V is TRBV9 and J is TRBJ2-3; 8 positions match TRBD2. The CDR3 has 14 residues. CDR1 and CDR2 from the germline V gene are SGDLS and YYNGEE. The ends lost 5 bases at V and 6 bases at J; junction bases unmatched: 8.

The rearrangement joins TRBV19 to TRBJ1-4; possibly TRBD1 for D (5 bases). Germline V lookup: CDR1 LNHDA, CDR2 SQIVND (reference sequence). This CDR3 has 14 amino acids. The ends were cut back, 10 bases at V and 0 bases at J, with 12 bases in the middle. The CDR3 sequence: CATQDTSTNEKLFF. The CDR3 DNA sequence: TGTGCCACCCAGGACACTTCAACTAATGAAAAACTGTTTTTT.

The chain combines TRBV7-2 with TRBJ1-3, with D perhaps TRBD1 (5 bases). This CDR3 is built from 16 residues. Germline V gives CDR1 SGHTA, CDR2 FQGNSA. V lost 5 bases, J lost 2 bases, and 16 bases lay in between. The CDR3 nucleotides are TGTGCCAGCAGCCTGTACGGGGGATATCCTGGAAACACCATATATTTT. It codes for CASSLYGGYPGNTIYF.

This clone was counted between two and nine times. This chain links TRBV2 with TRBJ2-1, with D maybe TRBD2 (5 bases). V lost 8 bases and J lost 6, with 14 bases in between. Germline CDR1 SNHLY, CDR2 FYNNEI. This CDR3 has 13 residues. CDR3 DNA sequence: TGTGCCAGCGCGGGTGGGGAACCCAATGAGCAGTTCTTC. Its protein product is CASAGGEPNEQFF. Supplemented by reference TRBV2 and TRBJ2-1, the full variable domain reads EPEVTQTPSHQVTQMGQEVILRCVPISNHLYFYWYRQILGQKVEFLVSFYNNEISEKSEIFDDQFSVERPDGSNFTLKIRSTKLEDSAMYFCASAGGEPNEQFFGPGTRLTVL.

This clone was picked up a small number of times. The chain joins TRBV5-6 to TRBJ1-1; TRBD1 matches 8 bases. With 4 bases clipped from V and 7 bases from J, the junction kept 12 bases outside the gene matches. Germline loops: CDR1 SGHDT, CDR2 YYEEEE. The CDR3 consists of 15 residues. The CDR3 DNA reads TGTGCCAGCAGCCCATCGACAGGGGAACTGCTTGAAGCTTTCTTT. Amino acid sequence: CASSPSTGELLEAFF.

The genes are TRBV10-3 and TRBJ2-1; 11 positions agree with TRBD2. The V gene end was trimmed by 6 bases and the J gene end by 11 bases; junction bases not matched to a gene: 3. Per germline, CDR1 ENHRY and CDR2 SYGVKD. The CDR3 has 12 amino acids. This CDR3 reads CAISTSGGQQFF. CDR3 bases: TGTGCCATCAGCACTAGCGGGGGTCAGCAGTTCTTC.

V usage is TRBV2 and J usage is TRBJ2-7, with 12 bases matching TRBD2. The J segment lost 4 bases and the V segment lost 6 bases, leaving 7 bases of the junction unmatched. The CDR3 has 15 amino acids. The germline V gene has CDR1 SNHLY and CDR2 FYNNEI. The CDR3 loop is CASRTLAGGPYEQYF. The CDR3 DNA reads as TGTGCCAGCAGGACCCTAGCGGGAGGGCCGTACGAGCAGTACTTC.

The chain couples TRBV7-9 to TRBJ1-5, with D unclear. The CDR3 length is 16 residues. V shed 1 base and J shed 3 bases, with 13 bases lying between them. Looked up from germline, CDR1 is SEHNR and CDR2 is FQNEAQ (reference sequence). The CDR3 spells CASSLGGPVNNQPQHF. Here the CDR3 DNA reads TGTGCCAGCAGCTTAGGTGGGCCGGTTAACAATCAGCCCCAGCATTTT.

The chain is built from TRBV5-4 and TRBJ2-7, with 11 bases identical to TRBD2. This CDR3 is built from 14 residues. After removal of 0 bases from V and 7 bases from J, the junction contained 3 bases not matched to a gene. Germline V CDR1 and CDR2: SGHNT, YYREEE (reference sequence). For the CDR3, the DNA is TGTGCCAGCAGCTTGGCCGGACTAGCGGGTGAGCAGTACTTC. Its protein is CASSLAGLAGEQYF.

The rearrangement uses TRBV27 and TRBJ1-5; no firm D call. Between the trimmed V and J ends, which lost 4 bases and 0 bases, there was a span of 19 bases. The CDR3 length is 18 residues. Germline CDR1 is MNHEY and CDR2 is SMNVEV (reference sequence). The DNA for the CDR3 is TGTGCCAGCAGTTCCCCGGATGGAACGGAGAATAGCAATCAGCCCCAGCATTTT. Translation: CASSSPDGTENSNQPQHF.

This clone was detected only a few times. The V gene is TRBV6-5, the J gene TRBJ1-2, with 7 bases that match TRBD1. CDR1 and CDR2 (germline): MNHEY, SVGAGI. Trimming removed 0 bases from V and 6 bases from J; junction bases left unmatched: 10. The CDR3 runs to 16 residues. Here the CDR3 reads CASSYSEVTGRNGYTF. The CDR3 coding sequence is TGTGCCAGCAGTTACTCGGAAGTGACAGGGAGGAATGGCTACACCTTC.

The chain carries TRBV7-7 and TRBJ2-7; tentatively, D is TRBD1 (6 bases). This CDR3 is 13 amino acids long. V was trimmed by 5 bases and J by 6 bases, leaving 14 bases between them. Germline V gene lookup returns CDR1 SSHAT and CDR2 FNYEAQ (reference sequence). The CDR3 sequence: CASSVDRFGEQYF. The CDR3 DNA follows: TGTGCCAGCAGCGTCGACAGGTTTGGCGAGCAGTACTTC.

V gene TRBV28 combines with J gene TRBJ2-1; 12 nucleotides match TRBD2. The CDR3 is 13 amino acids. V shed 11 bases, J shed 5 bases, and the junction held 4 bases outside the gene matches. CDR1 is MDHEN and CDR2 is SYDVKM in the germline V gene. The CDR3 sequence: CAGGLAGHNEQFF. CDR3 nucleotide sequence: TGTGCCGGCGGACTAGCGGGGCACAATGAGCAGTTCTTC.

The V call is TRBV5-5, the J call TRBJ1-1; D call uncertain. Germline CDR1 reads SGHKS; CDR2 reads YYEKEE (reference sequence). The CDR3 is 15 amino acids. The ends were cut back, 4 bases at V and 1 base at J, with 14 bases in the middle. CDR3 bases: TGTGCCAGCAGCCTCGACAACCCTCGGAACACTGAAGCTTTCTTT. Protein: CASSLDNPRNTEAFF.

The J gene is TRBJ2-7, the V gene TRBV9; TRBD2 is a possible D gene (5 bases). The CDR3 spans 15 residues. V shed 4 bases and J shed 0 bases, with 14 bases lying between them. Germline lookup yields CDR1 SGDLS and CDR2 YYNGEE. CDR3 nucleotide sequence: TGTGCCAGCAGCCGGAGGAACGGACCCTCCTACGAGCAGTACTTC. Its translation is CASSRRNGPSYEQYF.

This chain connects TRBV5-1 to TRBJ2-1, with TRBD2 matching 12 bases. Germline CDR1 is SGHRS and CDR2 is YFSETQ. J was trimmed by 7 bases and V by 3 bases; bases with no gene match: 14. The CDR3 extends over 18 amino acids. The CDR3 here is CASSSRSPSSGRGNEQFF. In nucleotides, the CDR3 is TGCGCCAGCAGCTCACGCTCCCCCTCTAGCGGGAGGGGAAATGAGCAGTTCTTC.

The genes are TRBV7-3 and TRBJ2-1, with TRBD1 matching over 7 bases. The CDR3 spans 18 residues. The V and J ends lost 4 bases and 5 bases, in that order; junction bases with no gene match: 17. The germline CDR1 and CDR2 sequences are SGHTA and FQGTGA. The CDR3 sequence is CASSSQLRRGGRDNEQFF. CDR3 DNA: TGTGCCAGCAGCTCCCAATTGAGAAGAGGGGGCAGGGACAATGAGCAGTTCTTC. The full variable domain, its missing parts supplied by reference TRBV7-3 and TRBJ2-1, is GAGVSQTPSNKVTEKGKYVELRCDPISGHTALYWYRQSLGQGPEFLIYFQGTGAADDSGLPNDRFFAVRPEGSVSTLKIQRTERGDSAVYLCASSSQLRRGGRDNEQFFGPGTRLTVL.

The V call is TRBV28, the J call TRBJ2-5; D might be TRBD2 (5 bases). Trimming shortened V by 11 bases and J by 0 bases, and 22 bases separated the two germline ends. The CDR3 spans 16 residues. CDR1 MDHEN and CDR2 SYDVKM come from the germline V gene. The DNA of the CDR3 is TGTGCCCCCTCGGTTCCACCATGGAGGTACCAAGAGACCCAGTACTTC. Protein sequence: CAPSVPPWRYQETQYF.

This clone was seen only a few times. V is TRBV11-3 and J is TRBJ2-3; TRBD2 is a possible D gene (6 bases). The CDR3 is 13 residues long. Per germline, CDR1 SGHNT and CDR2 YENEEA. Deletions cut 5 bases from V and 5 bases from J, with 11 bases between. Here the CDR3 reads CASSPSEGDTQYF. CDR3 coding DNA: TGTGCCAGCAGCCCTTCGGAGGGAGATACGCAGTATTTT.

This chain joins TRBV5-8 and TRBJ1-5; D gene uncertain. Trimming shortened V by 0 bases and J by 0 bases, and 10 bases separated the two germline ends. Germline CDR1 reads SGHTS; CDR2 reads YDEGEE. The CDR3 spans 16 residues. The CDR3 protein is CASSLEYGNSNQPQHF. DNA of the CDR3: TGTGCCAGCAGCTTGGAATACGGTAATAGCAATCAGCCCCAGCATTTT.

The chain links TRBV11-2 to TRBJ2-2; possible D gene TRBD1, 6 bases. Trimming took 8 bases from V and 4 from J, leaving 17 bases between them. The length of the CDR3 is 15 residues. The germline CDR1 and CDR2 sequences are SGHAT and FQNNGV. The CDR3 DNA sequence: TGTGCCAGCGCATGGAGACAGGTTCCCACCGGGGAGCTGTTTTTT. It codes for CASAWRQVPTGELFF.

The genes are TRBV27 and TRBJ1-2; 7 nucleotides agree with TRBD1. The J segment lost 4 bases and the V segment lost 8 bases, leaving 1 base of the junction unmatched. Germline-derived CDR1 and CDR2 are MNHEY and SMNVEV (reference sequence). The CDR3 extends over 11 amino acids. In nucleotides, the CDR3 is TGTGCCAGCCGACAGGGCTATGGCTACACCTTC. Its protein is CASRQGYGYTF.